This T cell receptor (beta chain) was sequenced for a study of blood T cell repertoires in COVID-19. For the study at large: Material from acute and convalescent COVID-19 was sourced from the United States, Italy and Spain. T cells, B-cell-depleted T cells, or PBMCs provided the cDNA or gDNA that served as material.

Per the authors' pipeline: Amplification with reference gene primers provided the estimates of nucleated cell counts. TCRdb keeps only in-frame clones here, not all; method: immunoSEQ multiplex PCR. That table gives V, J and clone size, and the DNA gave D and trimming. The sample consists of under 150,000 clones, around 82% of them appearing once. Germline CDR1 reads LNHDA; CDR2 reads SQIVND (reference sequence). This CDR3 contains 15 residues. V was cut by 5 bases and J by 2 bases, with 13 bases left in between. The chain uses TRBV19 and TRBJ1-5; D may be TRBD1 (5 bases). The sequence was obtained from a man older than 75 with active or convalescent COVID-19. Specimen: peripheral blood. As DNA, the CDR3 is TGTGCCAGTAGTTTCACGGGGGATGGCAATCAGCCCCAGCATTTT. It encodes CASSFTGDGNQPQHF.